These 16 T cell receptor beta chains were all obtained from the same sample, sequenced in a study of CD8+ T cells in alopecia areata. In each case, RNA was isolated and then reverse transcribed into cDNA as the sequencing template. Some clones are missing from TCRdb's copy, which holds only in-frame ones; the method was immunoSEQ multiplex PCR. The sample lists some 170,000 clones, roughly 59% occurring once. Material: CD4+ T cells sorted from blood, obtained at week 0. The source of these receptors is a human donor with alopecia areata.

Only a few counts were recorded for this clone. V is TRBV29-1 and J is TRBJ1-1, with no clear D. Germline CDR1 SQVTM, CDR2 ANQGSEA. V was trimmed by 4 bases and J by 5 bases, leaving 14 bases between them. The CDR3 extends over 13 amino acids. CDR3 protein: CSVALGRATEAFF. CDR3 DNA: TGCAGCGTTGCGTTGGGAAGGGCGACTGAAGCTTTCTTT.

This chain joins TRBV30 and TRBJ2-1, with TRBD2 matching over 10 bases. V gave up 1 base and J gave up 6 bases; unmatched junction bases: 3. The length of the CDR3 is 14 residues. CDR1 is GTSNPN, CDR2 SVGIG, per germline (reference sequence). CDR3 coding DNA: TGTGCCTGGAGTGGACTAGCGGGTGGCAATGAGCAGTTCTTC. Residues: CAWSGLAGGNEQFF. Based on the CDR3 plus reference TRBV30 and TRBJ2-1, the full variable domain is SQTIHQWPATLVQPVGSPLSLECTVEGTSNPNLYWYRQAAGRGLQLLFYSVGIGQISSEVPQNLSASRPQDRQFILSSKKLLLSDSGFYLCAWSGLAGGNEQFFGPGTRLTVL.

The V call is TRBV29-1, the J call TRBJ1-2; 7 bases are a match to TRBD1. Losses at the gene ends were 8 bases for V and 3 bases for J; bases not matched to a gene: 3. CDR3 length: 11 residues. In germline, CDR1 is SQVTM, CDR2 ANQGSEA. CDR3 in amino acids: CSSTGDYGYTF. The DNA for the CDR3 is TGCAGCTCCACAGGGGACTATGGCTACACCTTC.

To note about this clone: The same CDR3 arises from other DNA sequences in this sample as well. V gene TRBV5-6 combines with J gene TRBJ2-5; D is ambiguous. The CDR3 contains 11 residues. Per the germline V gene, CDR1 is SGHDT and CDR2 is YYEEEE. V was clipped by 0 bases and J by 5 bases, with 2 bases between them. CDR3 sequence: CASSLAETQYF. The CDR3 bases are TGTGCCAGCAGCTTGGCGGAGACCCAGTACTTC. Together with reference TRBV5-6 and TRBJ2-5, the CDR3 gives the full variable domain: DAGVTQSPTHLIKTRGQQVTLRCSPKSGHDTVSWYQQALGQGPQFIFQYYEEEERQRGNFPDRFSGHQFPNYSSELNVNALLLGDSALYLCASSLAETQYFGPGTRLLVL.

The chain has TRBV4-3 and TRBJ2-3, with unresolved D. The length of the CDR3 is 13 residues. CDR1 is LGHNA, CDR2 YSLEER, per germline. V was cut by 4 bases and J by 2 bases, with 7 bases left in between. CDR3 residues: CASSRLLTDTQYF. The CDR3 coding sequence is TGCGCCAGCAGCCGGCTACTCACAGATACGCAGTATTTT.

V is TRBV10-2 and J is TRBJ2-7; possibly TRBD1 for D (5 bases). V was pared by 5 bases and J by 3 bases, with 14 bases between. CDR3 size: 14 residues. CDR1 is WSHSY, CDR2 SAAADI, per germline. CDR3 sequence reads: CASSPQDTRYEQYF. The CDR3 nucleotides are TGCGCCAGCAGTCCCCAGGACACACGCTACGAGCAGTACTTC.

Concerning this clone itself: This same CDR3 is encoded by further DNA sequences in the sample. The chain joins TRBV29-1 to TRBJ1-1; D is unresolved. From germline, CDR1 is SQVTM and CDR2 ANQGSEA. CDR3 length: 13 amino acids. Trimming shortened V by 4 bases and J by 0 bases, and 9 bases separated the two germline ends. In DNA, the CDR3 is TGCAGCGTTGTTCCGCGGATGAACACTGAAGCTTTCTTT. Protein: CSVVPRMNTEAFF.

This clone showed up just once. This chain joins TRBV5-1 and TRBJ1-2; D may be TRBD1 (5 bases). V lost 5 bases to trimming and J lost 7 bases, with 18 bases between them. CDR3 size: 14 residues. CDR1 is SGHRS, CDR2 YFSETQ, per germline. The CDR3 DNA follows: TGCGCCAGCAGAACTACCGGGACCGGTCGTGGCTACACCTTC. Its protein is CASRTTGTGRGYTF.

V usage is TRBV15 and J usage is TRBJ1-1; D gene uncertain. V was pared by 0 bases and J by 3 bases, with 5 bases between. Germline V gives CDR1 LNHNV, CDR2 YYDKDF (reference sequence). This CDR3 spans 13 amino acids. CDR3 in DNA: TGTGCCACCAGCAGAGATAGGGACACTGAAGCTTTCTTT. This sequence encodes CATSRDRDTEAFF.

The CDR3: CALDRVDLNTGELFF. The CDR3 nucleotides are TGTGCCTTGGACAGGGTCGATCTGAACACCGGGGAGCTGTTTTTT. This chain uses TRBV30 with TRBJ2-2; 8 nucleotides agree with TRBD1. In germline, CDR1 is GTSNPN, CDR2 SVGIG (reference sequence). Trimming cost V 7 bases and J 1 base; bases outside gene matches: 8. This CDR3 contains 15 residues.

This clone was counted between two and nine times. The CDR3 reads CASSRDGYGYTF. CDR3 in DNA: TGTGCCAGCAGCCGGGACGGTTATGGCTACACCTTC. V usage is TRBV6-4 and J usage is TRBJ1-2, with a possible D match to TRBD1 (5 bases). With 6 bases removed from V and 5 bases from J, the gap between germline ends came to 10 bases. Germline loops: CDR1 MRHNA, CDR2 SNTAGT. The CDR3 loop spans 12 amino acids.

The chain couples TRBV28 to TRBJ1-1, with 7 bases matching TRBD1. The CDR3 sequence is 13 residues long. Germline CDR1 is MDHEN and CDR2 is SYDVKM. After removal of 2 bases from V and 8 bases from J, the junction contained 5 bases not matched to a gene. DNA for the CDR3: TGTGCCAGCAGTTTACGACAGGGATTCGAAGCTTTCTTT. Residues: CASSLRQGFEAFF.

The genes are TRBV5-4 and TRBJ2-7; D uncertain. The CDR3 is 15 amino acids. With 2 bases removed from V and 2 bases from J, the gap between germline ends came to 14 bases. In germline, CDR1 is SGHNT, CDR2 YYREEE (reference sequence). Here the CDR3 reads CASSLDGRGTYEQYF. CDR3 DNA sequence: TGTGCCAGCAGCTTAGACGGGCGTGGAACCTACGAGCAGTACTTC.

This clone was counted only a few times. The chain carries TRBV2 and TRBJ1-2, with 8 bases aligning to TRBD1. This CDR3 comprises 14 residues. V was pared by 7 bases and J by 5 bases, with 9 bases of the junction left unmatched. Germline CDR1 SNHLY, CDR2 FYNNEI. The CDR3, as DNA: TGTGCCAGCACCAACGGACAGGGACTTTATGGCTACACCTTC. Its protein is CASTNGQGLYGYTF.

The J gene is TRBJ1-5, the V gene TRBV5-6; the match to TRBD1 covers 8 bases. The CDR3 runs 15 residues. V lost 4 bases and J lost 6; bases outside the gene matches: 9. Germline loops: CDR1 SGHDT, CDR2 YYEEEE. The CDR3 is CASSIGTGAGQPQHF. CDR3 coding DNA: TGTGCCAGCAGCATCGGGACAGGTGCCGGTCAGCCCCAGCATTTT.

The genes are TRBV5-6 and TRBJ2-5, with TRBD2 identical over 10 bases. The CDR3 has 15 residues. The germline gives CDR1 SGHDT, CDR2 YYEEEE. J lost 1 base, V lost 1 base, and 1 base had no gene match. In nucleotides, the CDR3 is TGTGCCAGCAGCTTGCTAGCGGGGGTCCAAGAGACCCAGTACTTC. It codes for CASSLLAGVQETQYF.